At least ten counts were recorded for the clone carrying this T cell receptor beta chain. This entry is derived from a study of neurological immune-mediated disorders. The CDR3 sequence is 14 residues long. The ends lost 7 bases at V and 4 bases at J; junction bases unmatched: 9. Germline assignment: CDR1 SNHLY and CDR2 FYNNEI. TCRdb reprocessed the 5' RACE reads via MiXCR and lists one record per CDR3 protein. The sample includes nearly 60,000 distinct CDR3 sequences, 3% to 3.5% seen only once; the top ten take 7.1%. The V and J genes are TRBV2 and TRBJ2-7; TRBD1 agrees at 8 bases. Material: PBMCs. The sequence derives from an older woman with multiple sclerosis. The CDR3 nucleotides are TGTGCCAGCACGGGAGAGACAGGGGCGTACGAGCAGTACTTC. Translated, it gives CASTGETGAYEQYF.